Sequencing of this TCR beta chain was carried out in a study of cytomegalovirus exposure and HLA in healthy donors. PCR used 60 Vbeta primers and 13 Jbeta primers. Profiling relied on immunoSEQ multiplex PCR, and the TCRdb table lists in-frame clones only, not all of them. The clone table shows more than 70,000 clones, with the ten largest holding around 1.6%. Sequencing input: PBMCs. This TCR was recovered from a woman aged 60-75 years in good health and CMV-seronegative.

As DNA, the CDR3 is TGTGCCAGTAGTATTGGGACTAGCGGCAATGAGCAGTTCTTC. As protein: CASSIGTSGNEQFF. The chain links TRBV19 to TRBJ2-1; 11 bases map to TRBD2. Germline CDR1 reads LNHDA; CDR2 reads SQIVND (reference sequence). V shed 3 bases, J shed 6 bases, and the junction held 1 base outside the gene matches. This CDR3 has 14 amino acids. Full variable domain (rest looked up from reference TRBV19 and TRBJ2-1): DGGITQSPKYLFRKEGQNVTLSCEQNLNHDAMYWYRQDPGQGLRLIYYSQIVNDFQKGDIAEGYSVSREKKESFPLTVTSAQKNPTAFYLCASSIGTSGNEQFFGPGTRLTVL.